This T cell receptor (beta chain) emerged from a study of identical twins. Germline-derived CDR1 and CDR2 are DFQATT and SNEGSKA (reference sequence). J gave up 5 bases and V 1 base, and 5 bases lay outside the gene matches. The CDR3 runs 14 residues. Via MiXCR, TCRdb re-called the 5' RACE reads, giving one row per CDR3 protein. The table records over 600,000 distinct CDR3 sequences, around 20% of them present only once. Details on this clonotype: Its antigen is undetermined.

Study-wide findings and caveats: Out-of-frame alpha sequences common to twins exhibited an excess of low generation probability. Models predicted less out-of-frame TCR alpha sharing in monozygotic twins than was found.

This sample also belongs to another study, concerning T cells expressing NK-cell markers. That work adds: Eight donors were sequenced, seven testing HCMV-seropositive and one testing seronegative.

The sample was PBMCs. The sequence came from a woman between 18 and 29 years old in good health. The chain uses TRBV20-1 and TRBJ1-5; 7 nucleotides agree with TRBD1. The DNA of the CDR3 is TGCAGTGCTAGAGGGGACAGCTCCTATCAGCCCCAGCATTTT. Residues: CSARGDSSYQPQHF.